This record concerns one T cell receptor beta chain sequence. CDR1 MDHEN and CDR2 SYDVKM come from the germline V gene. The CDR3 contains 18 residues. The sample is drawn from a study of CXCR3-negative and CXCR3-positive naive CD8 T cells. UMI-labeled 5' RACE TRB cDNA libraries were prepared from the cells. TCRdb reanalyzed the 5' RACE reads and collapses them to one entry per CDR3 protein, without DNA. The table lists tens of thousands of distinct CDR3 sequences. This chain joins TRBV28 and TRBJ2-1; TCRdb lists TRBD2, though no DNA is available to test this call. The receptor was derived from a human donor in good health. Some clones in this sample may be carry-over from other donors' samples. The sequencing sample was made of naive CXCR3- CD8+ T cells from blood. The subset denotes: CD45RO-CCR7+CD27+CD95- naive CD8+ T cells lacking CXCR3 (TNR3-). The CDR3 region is CASSLFIGTSGRRPEQFF. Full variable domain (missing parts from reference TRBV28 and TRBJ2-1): DVKVTQSSRYLVKRTGEKVFLECVQDMDHENMFWYRQDPGLGLRLIYFSYDVKMKEKGDIPEGYSVSREKKERFSLILESASTNQTSMYLCASSLFIGTSGRRPEQFFGPGTRLTVL.